The clone carrying this T cell receptor beta chain was recorded once. What it recognizes is unknown. Libraries were prepared by immunoSEQ multiplex PCR; TCRdb keeps only in-frame clonotypes and omits some of them. The sample has 150,000 to 200,000 clones; 75% to 90% are singletons. The record originates from a study of cytomegalovirus exposure and HLA in healthy donors. Study details: The platform used for the 110 or so validation repertoires matched that of the roughly 670 first-cohort repertoires, a later analysis reported.

CDR1 and CDR2 from the germline V gene are LNHDA and SQIVND (reference sequence). The V end lost 2 bases, the J end lost 5 bases, and 9 bases lay between the germline ends. The CDR3 is 14 residues long. General study points: Whilst most TCR sequences proved rare, a subset of public TCRs occurred across many donors.

This sequence joins TRBV19 and TRBJ2-2; a possible D gene is TRBD1 (6 bases). This TCR was sampled from a woman in her late teens or twenties in good health and CMV-seronegative. Input material: PBMCs. The CDR3 reads CASSIQGWTGELFF. Here the CDR3 DNA reads TGTGCCAGTAGTATACAGGGGTGGACCGGGGAGCTGTTTTTT.